A selection of T cell receptor beta chains follows, all from one sample in a study of T cells in Graves' hyperthyroidism and ophthalmopathy. TCRdb re-called the multiplex PCR reads through MiXCR, storing one row per CDR3 protein. The repertoire has 300,000 to 350,000 distinct CDR3 sequences, around 20% of them found once; the top ten carry 50%. Sequencing was done on a sample of blood. These receptors all stem from a woman between 45 and 65 years old with Graves' hyperthyroidism. The CDR3 runs from the conserved cysteine through the conserved F or W. A D gene is named only where the DNA matches it firmly.

v_call	cdr3_length	d_call	j_call	cdr3_aa
TRBV5-1	15	-	TRBJ2-1	CASSLSQSSYNEQFF
TRBV28	15	-	TRBJ2-6	CASRMEGSGANVLTF
TRBV20-1	14	-	TRBJ1-5	CSAIDNTVGQPQHF
TRBV14	15	-	TRBJ2-2	CASSQQGSTTGELFF
TRBV20-1	13	-	TRBJ2-1	CSARLGVGNEQFF
TRBV28	11	-	TRBJ1-3	CAITQGNTIYF
TRBV5-1	15	TRBD2	TRBJ2-5	CASRGGLAPQETQYF
TRBV6-1	15	-	TRBJ2-2	CASSPGHTNTGELFF
TRBV2	15	TRBD2	TRBJ2-3	CASSGGLAGADTQYF
TRBV6-1	15	TRBD1	TRBJ2-7	CASSAPGQGKYEQYF
TRBV11-2	16	-	TRBJ1-2	CASSLSGGKMGYGYTF
TRBV20-1	20	TRBD2	TRBJ2-1	CSARDAEREFRISSYNEQFF
TRBV2	20	TRBD2	TRBJ2-1	CASSFSQRGGLAEHYNEQFF
TRBV7-3	15	TRBD2	TRBJ2-1	CASSPGTSGRHEQFF
TRBV11-2	15	TRBD2	TRBJ2-7	CASSDRGLAAYEQYF
TRBV6-2/TRBV6-3	17	TRBD2	TRBJ2-7	CASRSYLRLAGSYEQYF
TRBV28	15	-	TRBJ2-6	CASRTAGAGANVLTF
TRBV20-1	15	-	TRBJ2-3	CSARDDGVPADTQYF
TRBV13	11	-	TRBJ2-1	CASSLRGRKFF
TRBV29-1	17	-	TRBJ2-1	CSVEALTGSRSYNEQFF
TRBV28	14	TRBD1	TRBJ2-7	CASIKAGQGYEQYF
TRBV29-1	11	-	TRBJ2-7	CSVRDFYEQYF
TRBV7-9	18	-	TRBJ2-2	CASSLAYGRTSNTGELFF
TRBV7-9	15	TRBD1	TRBJ1-4	CASVEQGGTNEKLFF
TRBV20-1	17	TRBD2	TRBJ2-1	CSALTSGGAFSYNEQFF
TRBV2	13	-	TRBJ2-5	CASSGHGKETQYF
TRBV7-9	14	TRBD2	TRBJ2-7	CASSPTSGSYEQYF
TRBV28	14	-	TRBJ2-7	CASSLSRAAAEQYF
TRBV5-1	18	TRBD2	TRBJ2-3	CASSPSGSNLAGGDTQYF
TRBV6-1	14	-	TRBJ1-2	CASSPVGSNYGYTF
TRBV11-2	13	-	TRBJ1-5	CASSKFTGQPQHF
TRBV5-1	11	-	TRBJ2-7	CASKGANEQYF
TRBV24-1	12	-	TRBJ2-1	CATSSTYNEQFF
TRBV29-1	12	TRBD1	TRBJ2-7	CSAGQGGREQYF
TRBV20-1	13	-	TRBJ2-3	CSAIGGNTDTQYF
TRBV4-1	14	-	TRBJ2-5	CASSQGQVQETQYF
TRBV20-1	14	-	TRBJ2-1	CSAGSPSSDEKQFF
TRBV11-1	14	-	TRBJ2-7	CASSRDFSSYEQYF
TRBV30	14	-	TRBJ2-1	CAWRPGLRYNEQFF
TRBV28	13	-	TRBJ1-1	CASSLFRGTEAFF
TRBV20-1	15	TRBD2	TRBJ2-5	CSATQGLAGAKTQYF
TRBV18	16	-	TRBJ1-5	CASSPFTRTDNQPQHF
TRBV7-9	14	-	TRBJ1-2	CASSEPGTDYGYTF
TRBV6-2/TRBV6-3	14	TRBD1	TRBJ2-7	CASSYGRGFNEQYF
TRBV5-6	12	-	TRBJ1-1	CASSPGHTEAFF
TRBV24-1	14	-	TRBJ2-7	CATSDPGMTHEQYF
TRBV6-1	15	-	TRBJ1-2	CASSESPGVNYGYTF